A selection of T cell receptor beta chains follows, all from one sample in a study of cytomegalovirus exposure and HLA in healthy donors. Assay: immunoSEQ multiplex PCR; the TCRdb copy retains only in-frame clones and omits some. The table includes 150,000 or so clones, over 60% detected once. The sequenced sample was PBMCs. All receptors come from a woman in her 50s in good health and CMV-seropositive. Both conserved end residues are trimmed from each CDR3. Each record gives: CDR3 length, V gene, CDR3 protein.

12,TRBV9,ASSRASSYNEQF
11,TRBV19,ASWGYRAHGYT
12,TRBV28,ASEGGHMNTEAF
13,TRBV2,ASSEYQEGNEKLF
13,TRBV10-3,AISRDRGDYYEQY
13,TRBV14,ASSQEDRALAEQY
13,TRBV7-2,ASSSDSYSNQPQH
14,TRBV27,ASNQTVGVVAGELF
14,TRBV5-1,ASSPGPRTGDYGYT
8,TRBV28,ASSFRTQY
9,TRBV2,ASSYDSEQY
13,TRBV6-5,ASVSPGTPVNGYT
13,TRBV27,ASREISGSRYEQY
11,TRBV2,ASRGTGNQPQH
11,TRBV19,ASSMGTAGGYT